This TCR beta chain stems from a study of T cells in Graves' hyperthyroidism and ophthalmopathy. Overall study findings and caveats: Most thyroid-expanded clonotypes above 0.001 were also found in blood.

Trimming left V 1 base short and J 3 bases short, with 6 bases between. This CDR3 comprises 13 residues. From germline, CDR1 is SNHLY and CDR2 FYNNEI. This clonotype was picked up many times. Its antigen remains unidentified. Clinicians diagnosed patients from clinical symptoms, serum thyroxine and TRAb, thyroid ultrasound and orbital computed tomography. Amplified TCR beta CDR3 regions derived from RNA transcripts. The study used the HTBI primer set for a first-round RT-PCR of the TCR CDR3. TCRdb itself ran the multiplex PCR reads through MiXCR, one entry per CDR3 protein. Found here are hundreds of thousands of distinct CDR3 sequences, just under 45% of them singletons; the top ten hold more than 7%.

The chain carries TRBV2 and TRBJ1-1; D perhaps matches TRBD1 (5 bases). The receptor was isolated from an adult man with Graves' disease, either hyperthyroidism or ophthalmopathy (not recorded which). Sequencing was carried out using peripheral blood or thyroid tissue (not recorded which). As DNA, the CDR3 is TGTGCCAGCAGTGAAGGCAGGGACACTGAAGCTTTCTTT. Translation: CASSEGRDTEAFF. Variable domain in full (rest from reference TRBV2 and TRBJ1-1): EPEVTQTPSHQVTQMGQEVILRCVPISNHLYFYWYRQILGQKVEFLVSFYNNEISEKSEIFDDQFSVERPDGSNFTLKIRSTKLEDSAMYFCASSEGRDTEAFFGQGTRLTVV.